A single sample gave rise to the 8 T cell receptor beta chains below, sequenced in a study of read filtering for tumor transcriptome and immune sequencing (dated by TCRdb to 2020 to 2021). The instrument was an Illumina HiSeq 4000. TCR libraries were built from roughly 370 ng RNA with the Immunoverse kit, using molecular barcoded adaptors covering alpha/delta and beta/gamma chains. TCRdb reanalyzed the raw reads on its own, using fastp at Q25 for trimming and MiXCR for clone calling, and kept in-frame beta chains. When rows share a CDR3 protein, they turn into one entry using the most common DNA and genes. For this sample the table gives 50,000 to 65,000 distinct CDR3 sequences, of which roughly 20% were detected only once. The biggest ten clones account for roughly 11% of the sample. Specimen: a population of CD138-negative cells sorted from bone marrow. What the cell subset or site label conveys for this sample: bone marrow mononuclear cells depleted of CD138+ plasma/myeloma cells by negative magnetic selection. These TCRs come from a donor aged 40 or over with multiple myeloma.

With regard to this clonotype: Because it lacks the conserved phenylalanine or tryptophan at the end, this CDR3 is likely a read error. This chain joins TRBV11-2 and TRBJ1-1; a possible D gene is TRBD1 (6 bases). The germline gives CDR1 SGHAT, CDR2 FQNNGV. CDR3 length equals 15 residues. The V gene lost 1 base and the J gene lost 1 base, with 10 bases spanning the gap. Written as DNA, the CDR3 is TGTGCCAGCAGCTTAGGAAGCAGGGGGAACACTGAAGCTTTCTCT. This codes for CASSLGSRGNTEAFS.

At least ten counts were recorded for this clonotype. V is TRBV3-1 and J is TRBJ2-6; 9 bases fit TRBD1. With 7 bases clipped from V and 1 base from J, the junction kept 8 bases outside the gene matches. Looked up from germline, CDR1 is LGHDT and CDR2 is YNNKEL (reference sequence). The CDR3 sequence is 17 residues long. The CDR3 region has the DNA TGTGCCAGCAACAGAGGACAGGGGAGTTCTGGGGCCAACGTCCTGACTTTC. Protein sequence: CASNRGQGSSGANVLTF.

This clonotype was recorded at least ten times. V and J are TRBV5-1 and TRBJ1-1; D is possibly TRBD1 (6 bases). The germline V and J ends were trimmed by 8 bases and 1 base, with 18 bases remaining between them. The germline V gene has CDR1 SGHRS and CDR2 YFSETQ. The CDR3 is made up of 15 amino acids. The CDR3: CASTTGAGSNTEAFF. CDR3 bases: TGCGCCAGTACGACAGGCGCCGGGTCGAACACTGAAGCTTTCTTT.

This clonotype occurred many times. The chain recombines TRBV5-1 with TRBJ2-7, with 7 bases matching TRBD1. CDR3 length: 15 amino acids. Trimming at V came to 1 base and at J to 2 bases, leaving 6 bases not matched to a gene. The germline gives CDR1 SGHRS, CDR2 YFSETQ. The CDR3 nucleotides are TGCGCCAGCAGCTTGTCTCCGGGACAGACCTACGAGCAGTACTTC. Its translation: CASSLSPGQTYEQYF.

As for this clonotype: This may be a read error, as it is one base from a much larger clone. The chain recombines TRBV24-1 with TRBJ2-5; D may be TRBD2 (5 bases). The V end was cut by 9 bases, the J end by 5 bases, with 9 bases between. The CDR3 contains 11 residues. Germline CDR1 and CDR2: KGHDR and SFDVKD. CDR3 in DNA: TGTGCCACCGCAAGGAGGGAGACCCAGTACTTC. Protein: CATARRETQYF.

This clonotype was seen at least ten times. The chain recombines TRBV11-2 with TRBJ2-5; no definite D call. In germline, CDR1 is SGHAT, CDR2 FQNNGV. Trimming cost V 3 bases and J 1 base, with 12 bases left between them. The CDR3 has 15 residues. The CDR3 DNA reads as TGTGCCAGCAGCTTGTCGACGTACCCCCAAGAGACCCAGTACTTC. Its translation: CASSLSTYPQETQYF.

The chain carries TRBV19 and TRBJ1-2; TRBD1 matches 7 bases. Germline trimming cut 7 bases from V and 6 bases from J; bases unmatched to any gene: 26. Germline-derived CDR1 and CDR2 are LNHDA and SQIVND (reference sequence). CDR3 length: 19 residues. The CDR3: CASTLTHLSGGRRGDGYTF. CDR3 bases: TGTGCCAGTACCCTAACTCACCTCTCAGGGGGAAGAAGAGGCGATGGCTACACCTTC. The full variable domain, in which reference TRBV19 and TRBJ1-2 provide the parts outside the CDR3, is DGGITQSPKYLFRKEGQNVTLSCEQNLNHDAMYWYRQDPGQGLRLIYYSQIVNDFQKGDIAEGYSVSREKKESFPLTVTSAQKNPTAFYLCASTLTHLSGGRRGDGYTFGSGTRLTVV.

V is TRBV5-4 and J is TRBJ2-1, with 10 bases that match TRBD2. The junction had 6 bases not matched to a gene; V was cut back by 3 bases and J by 6 bases. Germline CDR1 reads SGHNT; CDR2 reads YYREEE (reference sequence). This CDR3 spans 15 amino acids. The chain's CDR3 is CASSSQSGRVNEQFF. CDR3 in DNA: TGTGCCAGCAGCTCCCAAAGCGGGAGGGTCAATGAGCAGTTCTTC.